The rows below give T cell receptor beta chains drawn from one sample of a study of regulatory T cells in long-lasting Graves disease. TCRdb independently ran MiXCR on the multiplex PCR reads; one entry per CDR3 protein. The data contain 440,000 or so distinct CDR3 sequences, about 15% of them singletons. These same data were also listed under a study on T cells in Graves' hyperthyroidism and ophthalmopathy.

The specimen comprised peripheral blood mononuclear cells (PBMCs), sampled at new diagnosis, from a patient treated with antithyroid drugs. These receptors were obtained from a woman aged 30 to 39 with Graves disease. The conserved cysteine and the conserved F or W are not part of the CDR3 here. The D gene is left open where the match is weak.

J: TRBJ2-5; D: NA; V: TRBV30; CDR3: AWSVLSSETQY
J: TRBJ2-3; D: TRBD2; V: TRBV12-3/TRBV12-4; CDR3: ASIPTSGVTDTQY
J: TRBJ2-3; D: NA; V: TRBV6-4; CDR3: ASSDGTSTDTQY
J: TRBJ2-5; D: TRBD1; V: TRBV5-1; CDR3: ASSLDTGTGGRETQY
J: TRBJ2-5; D: NA; V: TRBV10-2; CDR3: ASSEGGIRQETQY
J: TRBJ2-7; D: TRBD1; V: TRBV9; CDR3: ASSAGQEAYEQY
J: TRBJ2-3; D: NA; V: TRBV29-1; CDR3: GGSTDTQY
J: TRBJ1-2; D: NA; V: TRBV7-2; CDR3: ASSLKRTDPNYGYT
J: TRBJ2-1; D: TRBD1; V: TRBV10-3; CDR3: AIKGRQGTIDEQF
J: TRBJ2-2; D: NA; V: TRBV11-2; CDR3: ASSLSWEWAGELF
J: TRBJ2-2; D: TRBD2; V: TRBV7-9; CDR3: AREGLAGGPAGELS
J: TRBJ1-6; D: NA; V: TRBV4-1; CDR3: ASSQGETDNSPLH
J: TRBJ1-1; D: NA; V: TRBV6-1; CDR3: ASSVTDMNTEAF
J: TRBJ2-1; D: NA; V: TRBV2; CDR3: ASSVPVGSYNEQF
J: TRBJ2-2; D: NA; V: TRBV3-1; CDR3: ASSQDLGAANTGELF
J: TRBJ2-3; D: TRBD2; V: TRBV24-1; CDR3: ATSDSGLAGTQY
J: TRBJ2-2; D: TRBD2; V: TRBV18; CDR3: ASSPTSGNTGELF
J: TRBJ1-2; D: NA; V: TRBV12-3/TRBV12-4; CDR3: ASSLLGSRYGYT
J: TRBJ2-7; D: TRBD1; V: TRBV6-1; CDR3: ASRPTGGYEQY
J: TRBJ1-5; D: NA; V: TRBV6-2/TRBV6-3; CDR3: ASSRTDNQPQH
J: TRBJ1-5; D: NA; V: TRBV24-1; CDR3: AIAGRGNQPQH
J: TRBJ1-2; D: NA; V: TRBV28; CDR3: ASKGHRDYGYT
J: TRBJ1-1; D: NA; V: TRBV14; CDR3: ASSQARNTEAF
J: TRBJ1-4; D: TRBD1; V: TRBV15; CDR3: ATSRLGQVDEKLF
J: TRBJ2-5; D: NA; V: TRBV24-1; CDR3: ATSDTAHETQY
J: TRBJ2-3; D: TRBD2; V: TRBV11-2; CDR3: ASSSRPTSGGGDTQY
J: TRBJ2-2; D: NA; V: TRBV27; CDR3: ASKSRLGAGGTGELF
J: TRBJ1-1; D: NA; V: TRBV12-3/TRBV12-4; CDR3: ASTLADEAF
J: TRBJ1-2; D: TRBD1; V: TRBV30; CDR3: AWRGQEVNGYT
J: TRBJ2-1; D: TRBD2; V: TRBV20-1; CDR3: SARVQPSGREHNEQF
J: TRBJ2-3; D: NA; V: TRBV7-8; CDR3: ASSSDRLAPVTQY
J: TRBJ2-7; D: NA; V: TRBV12-3/TRBV12-4; CDR3: ASSNGLEHYAVQY
J: TRBJ1-4; D: NA; V: TRBV9; CDR3: ASSPPAEEKLF
J: TRBJ2-7; D: NA; V: TRBV25-1; CDR3: ASSDRRTYYEQY
J: TRBJ2-1; D: TRBD1; V: TRBV3-1; CDR3: ASSQVPTKGGGEQF
J: TRBJ2-2; D: NA; V: TRBV11-3; CDR3: ASSLLVLGNTGELF
J: TRBJ1-2; D: NA; V: TRBV20-1; CDR3: SARDGRRENGYT
J: TRBJ2-1; D: NA; V: TRBV20-1; CDR3: SASHPGNTYNEQF
J: TRBJ2-1; D: NA; V: TRBV6-1; CDR3: ASSEGRAGQLGEQF
J: TRBJ1-1; D: TRBD1; V: TRBV29-1; CDR3: SGKPPGGNTEAF
J: TRBJ2-3; D: TRBD2; V: TRBV6-1; CDR3: ASRAGAVDTQY
J: TRBJ1-2; D: TRBD1; V: TRBV19; CDR3: ASSDRDSRYYGYT